This T cell receptor beta chain is drawn from a study of cytomegalovirus exposure and HLA in healthy donors. Healthy bone marrow donors made up the cohort. The PCR had 60 Vbeta and 13 Jbeta primers. Libraries were prepared by immunoSEQ multiplex PCR; TCRdb keeps only in-frame clonotypes and omits some of them. The table records about 160,000 clones, 60% to 80% of them present only once. Trimming removed 2 bases from V and 5 bases from J; junction bases left unmatched: 6. The V gene's germline CDR1 is SGHDT and CDR2 YYEEEE. The CDR3 is 16 residues long. The sample taken for sequencing was PBMCs. The J gene is TRBJ2-1, the V gene TRBV5-6, with 11 bases matching TRBD2. The TCR originated in a man in his fifties or sixties in good health and CMV-seronegative. CDR3 loop: CASSFGLAGVHNEQFF. CDR3 coding DNA: TGTGCCAGCAGCTTCGGACTAGCGGGCGTCCACAATGAGCAGTTCTTC.